This passage covers 16 T cell receptor beta chains from one sample sequenced in a study of blood T cell repertoires in COVID-19. The method was immunoSEQ multiplex PCR; TCRdb's version includes in-frame clones alone and lacks a portion of them. The sample has fewer than 30,000 clones, about 92% seen once. The sequenced sample consisted of peripheral blood. All receptors derive from a human donor in a cohort sampled during active COVID-19.

The chain employs TRBV5-6 and TRBJ1-2, with 8 bases lining up with TRBD1. The CDR3 consists of 15 residues. Germline assignment: CDR1 SGHDT and CDR2 YYEEEE. V gave up 0 bases and J gave up 8 bases; unmatched junction bases: 9. The CDR3 spells CASSLGGDRGWGYTF. Here the CDR3 DNA reads TGTGCCAGCAGCTTGGGAGGCGACAGGGGATGGGGCTACACCTTC.

This clone was recorded a few times. The rearrangement links TRBV5-4 to TRBJ2-1, with 8 nucleotides matching TRBD2. The CDR3 has 13 amino acids. Germline CDR1 reads SGHNT; CDR2 reads YYREEE (reference sequence). The trim removed 4 bases at V and 6 bases at J, leaving 3 bases unmatched. In DNA form, the CDR3 reads TGTGCCAGCAGCCGGACTAGCTCCAATGAGCAGTTCTTC. This sequence encodes CASSRTSSNEQFF. The full variable domain, rest sourced from reference TRBV5-4 and TRBJ2-1, is ETGVTQSPTHLIKTRGQQVTLRCSSQSGHNTVSWYQQALGQGPQFIFQYYREEENGRGNFPPRFSGLQFPNYSSELNVNALELDDSALYLCASSRTSSNEQFFGPGTRLTVL.

The chain combines TRBV20-1 with TRBJ1-1, with D tentatively TRBD1 (5 bases). Germline V gives CDR1 DFQATT, CDR2 SNEGSKA (reference sequence). The CDR3 extends over 17 amino acids. V dropped 3 bases and J dropped 5 bases, with 25 bases sitting between them. The CDR3 reads CSASSTLLVSGGTEAFF. CDR3 nucleotides: TGCAGTGCTAGTTCTACCCTACTTGTCTCCGGGGGGACTGAAGCTTTCTTT.

This chain links TRBV11-3 with TRBJ1-4; possible D gene TRBD1, 6 bases. Germline-derived CDR1 and CDR2 are SGHNT and YENEEA. V was shortened by 5 bases and J by 7 bases, with 11 bases between the two germline ends. The CDR3 loop spans 13 amino acids. This chain's CDR3 is CASSRTGIEKLFF. CDR3 nucleotide sequence: TGTGCCAGCAGCCGTACAGGGATTGAAAAACTGTTTTTT.

The chain combines TRBV6-2 or TRBV6-3 with TRBJ2-3; possibly TRBD2 for D (7 bases). The CDR3 runs to 13 residues. V lost 6 bases and J lost 4, with 11 bases in between. Per the germline V gene, CDR1 is MNHEY and CDR2 is SVGEGT. DNA for the CDR3: TGTGCCAGCAGCAAGGGGGGGGCAGATACGCAGTATTTT. Encoded protein: CASSKGGADTQYF.

The V gene is TRBV24-1, the J gene TRBJ2-1; 15 positions agree with TRBD2. J was trimmed by 7 bases and V by 3 bases; bases with no gene match: 6. This CDR3 comprises 17 residues. Germline-derived CDR1 and CDR2 are KGHDR and SFDVKD. The CDR3 protein is CATSDGLAGGPLNEQFF. DNA for the CDR3: TGTGCCACCAGTGATGGACTAGCGGGAGGGCCGCTGAATGAGCAGTTCTTC.

With respect to this clone: The same CDR3 also results from other DNA sequences found in this sample. V usage is TRBV5-1 and J usage is TRBJ1-6; D ambiguous. Germline V gives CDR1 SGHRS, CDR2 YFSETQ. V was cut by 4 bases and J by 0 bases, with 14 bases left in between. The CDR3 length is 17 residues. CDR3 nucleotides: TGCGCCAGCAGCGGAGCGCCACTTAGCTCCTATAATTCACCCCTCCACTTT. It specifies CASSGAPLSSYNSPLHF.

The chain joins TRBV2 to TRBJ1-5; 7 bases map to TRBD1. Germline assignment: CDR1 SNHLY and CDR2 FYNNEI. V shed 0 bases, J shed 7 bases, and the junction held 6 bases outside the gene matches. CDR3 length: 15 amino acids. CDR3 in DNA: TGTGCCAGCAGTGAAGCGAACAGGGGAAACCAGCCCCAGCATTTT. Its translation is CASSEANRGNQPQHF.

The chain uses TRBV12-3 or TRBV12-4 and TRBJ1-2, with D unclear. V shed 3 bases and J shed 2 bases, with 7 bases lying between them. This CDR3 spans 13 amino acids. In nucleotides, the CDR3 is TGTGCCAGCAGTTTTGAGGGAAACTATGGCTACACCTTC. Its protein is CASSFEGNYGYTF.

The chain recombines TRBV4-1 with TRBJ2-5, with D hard to call. The CDR3 has 14 residues. The germline V gene has CDR1 MGHRA and CDR2 YSYEKL. Trimming shortened V by 0 bases and J by 4 bases, and 9 bases separated the two germline ends. The CDR3 bases are TGCGCCAGCAGCCAAGAGCTGGCTCCAGAGACCCAGTACTTC. Translated: CASSQELAPETQYF.

The rearrangement joins TRBV12-3 or TRBV12-4 to TRBJ2-7; TRBD2 matches at 8 bases. This CDR3 is 13 amino acids long. V lost 7 bases, J lost 5 bases, and 7 bases stayed unmatched. The CDR3 loop is CASTLRGVDEQYF. The CDR3 DNA reads TGTGCCAGCACTCTGCGGGGGGTCGACGAGCAGTACTTC.

V and J are TRBV19 and TRBJ1-5; no definite D call. Germline CDR1 is LNHDA and CDR2 is SQIVND (reference sequence). This CDR3 contains 16 residues. The ends were cut back, 4 bases at V and 4 bases at J, with 17 bases in the middle. The CDR3 DNA reads TGTGCCAGTAGTAGAGGCCAACCAAACTCTAATCAGCCCCAGCATTTT. It codes for CASSRGQPNSNQPQHF.

V is TRBV5-1 and J is TRBJ1-3; D unclear. The CDR3 extends over 18 amino acids. Germline V lookup: CDR1 SGHRS, CDR2 YFSETQ. V lost 0 bases, J lost 1 base, and 17 bases lay in between. The CDR3 nucleotides read TGCGCCAGCAGCTTGGCCGGAATGACTCCTCGATCTGGAAACACCATATATTTT. This encodes CASSLAGMTPRSGNTIYF. The full variable domain, rest sourced from reference TRBV5-1 and TRBJ1-3, is KAGVTQTPRYLIKTRGQQVTLSCSPISGHRSVSWYQQTPGQGLQFLFEYFSETQRNKGNFPGRFSGRQFSNSRSEMNVSTLELGDSALYLCASSLAGMTPRSGNTIYFGEGSWLTVV.

This chain connects TRBV5-1 to TRBJ1-5, with 11 positions matching TRBD1. CDR3 length: 16 residues. Germline V gene lookup returns CDR1 SGHRS and CDR2 YFSETQ. J gave up 6 bases and V 0 bases, and 5 bases lay outside the gene matches. DNA of the CDR3: TGCGCCAGCAGCTTGGGTGGACAGGGGGCGGGTCAGCCCCAGCATTTT. It codes for CASSLGGQGAGQPQHF.

The chain carries TRBV7-2 and TRBJ2-1; 11 bases agree with TRBD2. The CDR3 covers 15 residues. V shed 3 bases and J 9 bases; nucleotides not matched to a gene: 7. Germline V gene data show CDR1 as SGHTA and CDR2 as FQGNSA. The CDR3 region has the DNA TGTGCCAGCAGCTTTAGCGGGGGGGCGGGTCTTGAGCAGTTCTTC. This encodes CASSFSGGAGLEQFF.

CDR3 sequence (DNA): TGTGCCATCAGTGGGGGGACAGATCAAAACTACGAGCAGTACTTC. Translating it yields CAISGGTDQNYEQYF. This chain uses TRBV10-3 with TRBJ2-7; 7 bases line up with TRBD1. CDR3 size: 15 residues. Germline V gives CDR1 ENHRY, CDR2 SYGVKD. Germline trimming cut 4 bases from V and 3 bases from J; bases unmatched to any gene: 9.